The present TCR beta chain was sequenced within a study of shared clonotypes between healthy human individuals. Study as a whole: The people who gave samples were a couple of women and a few men aged 18 to 49.

V was trimmed by 6 bases and J by 7 bases, leaving 13 bases between them. The CDR3 totals 13 residues. Germline lookup yields CDR1 LGHNT and CDR2 FRNRAP. The repertoire was sequenced with immunoSEQ multiplex PCR; TCRdb's copy has only in-frame clones and lacks some. The sample lists 2.5 million or so clones, 85% to 95% occurring once. The sequenced sample consisted of naive CD4+ T cells sorted from blood. As to subset: CD45RA+ positively selected. The chain joins TRBV12-5 to TRBJ2-1; D gene unclear. The sequence came from a man aged 18 to 30 in good health. The CDR3 sequence is CASGRPFGNEQFF. The CDR3 coding sequence is TGTGCTAGTGGCCGGCCCTTTGGGAATGAGCAGTTCTTC.